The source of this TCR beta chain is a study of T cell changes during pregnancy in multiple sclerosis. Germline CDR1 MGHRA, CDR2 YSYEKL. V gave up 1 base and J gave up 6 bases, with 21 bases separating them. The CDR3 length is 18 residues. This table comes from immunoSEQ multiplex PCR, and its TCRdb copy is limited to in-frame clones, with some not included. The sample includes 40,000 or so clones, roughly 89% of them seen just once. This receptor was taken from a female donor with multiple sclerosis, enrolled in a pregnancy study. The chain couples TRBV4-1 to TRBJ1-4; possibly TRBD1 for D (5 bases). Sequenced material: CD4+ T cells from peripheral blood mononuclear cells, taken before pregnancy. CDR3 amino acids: CASSQVGLHILRDEKLFF. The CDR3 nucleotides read TGCGCCAGCAGCCAAGTTGGCCTCCACATCCTCAGGGATGAAAAACTGTTTTTT.